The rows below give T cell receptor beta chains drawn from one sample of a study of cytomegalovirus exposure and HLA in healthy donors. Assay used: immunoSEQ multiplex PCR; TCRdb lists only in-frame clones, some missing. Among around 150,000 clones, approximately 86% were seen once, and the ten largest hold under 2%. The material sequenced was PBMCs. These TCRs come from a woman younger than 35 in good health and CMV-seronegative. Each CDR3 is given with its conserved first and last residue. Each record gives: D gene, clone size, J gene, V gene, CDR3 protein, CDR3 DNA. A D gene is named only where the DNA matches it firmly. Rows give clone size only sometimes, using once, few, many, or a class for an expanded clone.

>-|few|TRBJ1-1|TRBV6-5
CASSYSQPTEAFF
TGTGCCAGCAGTTACTCACAGCCTACTGAAGCTTTCTTT
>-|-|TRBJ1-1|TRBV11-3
CASSLDSGDTEAFF
TGTGCCAGCAGCTTAGATTCGGGGGACACTGAAGCTTTCTTT
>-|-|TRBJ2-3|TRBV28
CASSSLPDTQYF
TGTGCCAGCAGTTCGCTACCAGATACGCAGTATTTT
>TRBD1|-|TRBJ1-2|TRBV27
CASSLGTGKGYTF
TGTGCCAGCAGTTTAGGGACAGGAAAGGGCTACACCTTC
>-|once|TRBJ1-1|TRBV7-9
CSSIDRPRGMNTEAFF
TGTTCCAGCATAGACAGGCCGAGGGGGATGAACACTGAAGCTTTCTTT
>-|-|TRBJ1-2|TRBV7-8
CASSSSPGQNYGYTF
TGTGCCAGCAGCTCTTCCCCTGGACAGAACTATGGCTACACCTTC
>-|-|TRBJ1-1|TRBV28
CASRTGTRDTEAFF
TGTGCCAGCAGGACGGGAACAAGGGACACTGAAGCTTTCTTT
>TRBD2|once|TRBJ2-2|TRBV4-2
CASSQPRGGVKNTGELFF
TGTGCCAGCAGCCAACCCCGGGGGGGGGTAAAGAACACCGGGGAGCTGTTTTTT
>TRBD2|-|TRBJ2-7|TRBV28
CASSLGGGRFSYEQYF
TGTGCCAGCAGTTTAGGGGGGGGTCGTTTCTCCTACGAGCAGTACTTC
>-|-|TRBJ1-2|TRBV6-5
CASTRGGRAGYTF
TGTGCCAGCACCCGAGGGGGTAGGGCCGGCTACACCTTC
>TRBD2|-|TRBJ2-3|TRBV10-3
CAISEGLAGNTDTQYF
TGTGCCATCAGTGAGGGCCTAGCGGGGAACACAGATACGCAGTATTTT
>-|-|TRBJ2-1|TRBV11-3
CASSLDHYNEQFF
TGTGCCAGCAGCTTAGATCACTACAATGAGCAGTTCTTC
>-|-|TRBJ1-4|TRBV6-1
CASSWSGGEKLFF
TGTGCCAGCAGTTGGTCGGGTGGTGAAAAACTGTTTTTT
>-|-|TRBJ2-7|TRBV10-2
CASSEVTGGGFEQYF
TGCGCCAGCAGTGAGGTGACAGGCGGGGGATTCGAGCAGTACTTC
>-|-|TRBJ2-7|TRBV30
CAWSVLSDEQYF
TGTGCCTGGAGTGTTTTGAGCGACGAGCAGTACTTC
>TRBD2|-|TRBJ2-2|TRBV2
CASSELAGATGELFF
TGTGCCAGCAGTGAACTAGCGGGGGCCACCGGGGAGCTGTTTTTT
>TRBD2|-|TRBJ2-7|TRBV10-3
CAISEPSGSYPEQYF
TGTGCCATCAGTGAGCCTAGCGGGAGCTACCCCGAGCAGTACTTC
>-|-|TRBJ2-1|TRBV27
CASSWGGGFNEQFF
TGTGCCAGCAGCTGGGGAGGGGGGTTCAATGAGCAGTTCTTC
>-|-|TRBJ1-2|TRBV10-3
CAISIDSQSYGYTF
TGTGCCATCAGCATCGACAGTCAGTCCTATGGCTACACCTTC
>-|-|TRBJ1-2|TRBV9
CASSVAQALLWEGYTF
TGTGCCAGCAGCGTAGCCCAGGCGTTACTATGGGAGGGCTACACCTTC
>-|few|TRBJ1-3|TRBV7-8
CASSPQGPGNTIYF
TGTGCCAGCAGCCCACAGGGTCCTGGAAACACCATATATTTT
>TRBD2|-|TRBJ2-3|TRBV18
CASSHGLAGGKGTDTQYF
TGTGCCAGCTCACACGGACTAGCGGGGGGTAAGGGCACAGATACGCAGTATTTT
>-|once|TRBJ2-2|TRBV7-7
CASSLVPAGELFF
TGTGCTAGCAGCTTAGTGCCGGCCGGGGAGCTGTTTTTT
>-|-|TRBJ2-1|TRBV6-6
CASSYEGPTYNEQFF
TGTGCCAGCAGTTACGAGGGTCCGACCTACAATGAGCAGTTCTTC
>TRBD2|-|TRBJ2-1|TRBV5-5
CASSLGPLPSGGNEQFF
TGTGCCAGCAGCTTGGGGCCTCTACCTAGCGGGGGGAATGAGCAGTTCTTC
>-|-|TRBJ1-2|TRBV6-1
CASSEGRGYGYTF
TGTGCCAGCAGTGAAGGGCGGGGCTATGGCTACACCTTC
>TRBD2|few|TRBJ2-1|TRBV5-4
CASGPAGTSGTTYNEQFF
TGTGCCAGCGGTCCAGCCGGGACTAGCGGGACTACCTACAATGAGCAGTTCTTC